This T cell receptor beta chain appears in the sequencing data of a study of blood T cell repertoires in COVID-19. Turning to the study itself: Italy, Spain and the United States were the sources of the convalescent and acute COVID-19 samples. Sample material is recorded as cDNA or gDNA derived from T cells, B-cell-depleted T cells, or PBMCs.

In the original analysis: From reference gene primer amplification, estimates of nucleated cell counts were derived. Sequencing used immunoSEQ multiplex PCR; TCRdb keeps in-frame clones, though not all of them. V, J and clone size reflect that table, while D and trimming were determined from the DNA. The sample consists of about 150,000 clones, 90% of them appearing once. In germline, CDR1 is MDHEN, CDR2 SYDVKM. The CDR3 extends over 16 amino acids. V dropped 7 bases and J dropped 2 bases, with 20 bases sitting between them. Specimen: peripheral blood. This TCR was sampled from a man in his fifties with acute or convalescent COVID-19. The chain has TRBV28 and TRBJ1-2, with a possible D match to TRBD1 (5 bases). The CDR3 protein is CASITAGGNANYGYTF. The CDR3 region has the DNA TGTGCCAGCATAACGGCCGGGGGTAATGCCAACTATGGCTACACCTTC.